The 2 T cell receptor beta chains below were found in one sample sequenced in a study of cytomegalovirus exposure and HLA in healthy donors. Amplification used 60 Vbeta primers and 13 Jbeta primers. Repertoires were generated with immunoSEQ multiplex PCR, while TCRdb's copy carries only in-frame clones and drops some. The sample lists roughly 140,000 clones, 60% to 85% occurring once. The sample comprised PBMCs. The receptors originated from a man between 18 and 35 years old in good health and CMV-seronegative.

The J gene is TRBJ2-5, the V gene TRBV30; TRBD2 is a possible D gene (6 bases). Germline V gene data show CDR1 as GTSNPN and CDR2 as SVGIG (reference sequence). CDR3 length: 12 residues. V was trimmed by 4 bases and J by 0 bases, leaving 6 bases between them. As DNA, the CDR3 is TGTGCCTGGAAGCGGGACCAAGAGACCCAGTACTTC. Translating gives CAWKRDQETQYF. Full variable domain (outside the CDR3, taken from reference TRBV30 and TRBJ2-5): SQTIHQWPATLVQPVGSPLSLECTVEGTSNPNLYWYRQAAGRGLQLLFYSVGIGQISSEVPQNLSASRPQDRQFILSSKKLLLSDSGFYLCAWKRDQETQYFGPGTRLLVL.

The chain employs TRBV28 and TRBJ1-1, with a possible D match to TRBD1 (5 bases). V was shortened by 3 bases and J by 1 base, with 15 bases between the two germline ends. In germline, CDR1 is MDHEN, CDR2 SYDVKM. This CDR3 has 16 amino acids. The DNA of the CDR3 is TGTGCCAGCAGTTTTGCGTCGGGGGGTGGGAACACTGAAGCTTTCTTT. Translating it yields CASSFASGGGNTEAFF.